This passage covers 19 T cell receptor beta chains from one sample sequenced in a study of blood T cell repertoires in COVID-19. Using immunoSEQ multiplex PCR, the repertoire was profiled, and TCRdb retains in-frame clones only, with some absent. The repertoire holds more than 65,000 clones, with approximately 79% as singletons. Material: peripheral blood. The receptors derive from a woman in her fifties or sixties with acute or convalescent COVID-19.

V usage is TRBV9 and J usage is TRBJ2-3; 15 nucleotides align to TRBD2. CDR1 is SGDLS, CDR2 YYNGEE, per germline. CDR3 length: 16 residues. Trimming at V came to 5 bases and at J to 6 bases, leaving 7 bases not matched to a gene. CDR3 amino acids: CASSGLAGGLRDTQYF. In nucleotides, the CDR3 is TGTGCCAGCAGTGGACTAGCGGGGGGGCTAAGGGATACGCAGTATTTT.

The chain combines TRBV6-5 with TRBJ1-6; 7 bases are shared with TRBD1. The CDR3 runs to 14 residues. CDR1 is MNHEY and CDR2 is SVGAGI in the germline V gene. With V trimmed by 6 bases and J by 3 bases, 2 bases remained unmatched. The CDR3 DNA reads TGTGCCAGCAGAAGGACAGGCTATAATTCACCCCTCCACTTT. Translating it yields CASRRTGYNSPLHF.

The chain recombines TRBV6-5 with TRBJ2-7, with unresolved D. Trimming took 7 bases from V and 5 from J, leaving 21 bases between them. The CDR3 runs 15 residues. Germline CDR1 MNHEY, CDR2 SVGAGI. CDR3 region: CASTSSWATQHEQYF. DNA of the CDR3: TGTGCCAGCACTTCATCCTGGGCAACTCAACACGAGCAGTACTTC.

The table lists this clone with a count of one. The rearrangement uses TRBV11-2 and TRBJ2-5, with D possibly TRBD2 on 6 matching bases. Germline CDR1 is SGHAT and CDR2 is FQNNGV. The germline V and J ends were trimmed by 8 bases and 5 bases, with 15 bases remaining between them. The CDR3 is made up of 13 amino acids. The CDR3 region is CASGGGAGETQYF. CDR3 nucleotide sequence: TGTGCCAGCGGTGGAGGGGCAGGGGAGACCCAGTACTTC.

This clone was seen a handful of times. This rearrangement joins TRBV2 to TRBJ2-7; 7 nucleotides agree with TRBD2. The germline V gene has CDR1 SNHLY and CDR2 FYNNEI. The length of the CDR3 is 16 residues. The ends lost 0 bases at V and 2 bases at J; junction bases unmatched: 7. The CDR3 here is CASSEAISAGAYEQYF. CDR3 coding DNA: TGTGCCAGCAGTGAAGCGATCTCGGCGGGGGCCTACGAGCAGTACTTC.

This chain links TRBV7-2 with TRBJ2-3, with 8 bases matching TRBD1. CDR3 length equals 12 residues. V lost 4 bases, J lost 10 bases, and 4 bases stayed unmatched. Germline CDR1 reads SGHTA; CDR2 reads FQGNSA. The CDR3 is CASSWTGFAQYF. CDR3 coding DNA: TGTGCCAGCAGCTGGACAGGGTTTGCGCAGTATTTT.

The rearrangement uses TRBV6-5 and TRBJ1-1; D perhaps matches TRBD1 (6 bases). CDR3 length equals 13 residues. Trimming left V 6 bases short and J 7 bases short, with 15 bases between. Germline V gives CDR1 MNHEY, CDR2 SVGAGI. The CDR3 sequence is CASSGPGVGEAFF. CDR3 coding DNA: TGTGCCAGCAGCGGACCAGGGGTCGGTGAAGCTTTCTTT.

The chain combines TRBV6-5 with TRBJ2-1; 9 bases match TRBD2. CDR3 length equals 16 residues. V shed 3 bases and J 7 bases; nucleotides not matched to a gene: 10. Germline CDR1 is MNHEY and CDR2 is SVGAGI. CDR3 in amino acids: CASSYDRVAGDNEQFF. The DNA of the CDR3 is TGTGCCAGCAGTTATGACAGAGTAGCGGGGGATAATGAGCAGTTCTTC.

The chain links TRBV18 to TRBJ2-7; 10 bases fit TRBD1. Germline trimming cut 4 bases from V and 4 bases from J; bases unmatched to any gene: 4. Per the germline V gene, CDR1 is KGHSH and CDR2 is LQKENI. This CDR3 contains 14 residues. This CDR3 is CASSLGQGGYEQYF. The CDR3 DNA reads TGTGCCAGCTCACTCGGACAGGGGGGGTACGAGCAGTACTTC.

This clone was counted a single time. The CDR3 region is CASSLSRGGGLQETQYF. The DNA of the CDR3 is TGTGCCAGCAGCTTATCCCGGGGCGGGGGGCTACAAGAGACCCAGTACTTC. J is TRBJ2-5 and V is TRBV7-2; 8 positions match TRBD2. CDR3 length: 17 amino acids. The V gene end was trimmed by 2 bases and the J gene end by 2 bases; junction bases not matched to a gene: 10. Germline V CDR1 and CDR2: SGHTA, FQGNSA.

V and J are TRBV19 and TRBJ1-2, with D possibly TRBD1 on 5 matching bases. V lost 1 base and J 4 bases, leaving 13 bases between the germline ends. CDR1 is LNHDA and CDR2 is SQIVND in the germline V gene (reference sequence). CDR3 size: 15 residues. CDR3 sequence reads: CASSIGPGMLYGYTF. CDR3 nucleotide sequence: TGTGCCAGTAGTATAGGGCCAGGGATGCTCTATGGCTACACCTTC.

Regarding this clone: One end of the junction varies from germline; a read error may be responsible. The CDR3 spells CASSLDVPSGRSF. The DNA of the CDR3 is TGTGCCAGCAGCTTGGATGTGCCCAGCGGGAGGTCCTTC. The rearrangement uses TRBV5-5 and TRBJ1-2; D gene unclear. Germline V lookup: CDR1 SGHKS, CDR2 YYEKEE (reference sequence). The length of the CDR3 is 13 residues.

This chain uses TRBV9 with TRBJ1-6; D is uncertain. Trimming shortened V by 0 bases and J by 7 bases, and 11 bases separated the two germline ends. Germline V gives CDR1 SGDLS, CDR2 YYNGEE. This CDR3 has 15 residues. The CDR3 loop reads CASSVVADGNSPLHF. In DNA, the CDR3 is TGTGCCAGCAGCGTAGTGGCCGACGGGAATTCACCCCTCCACTTT.

This chain joins TRBV5-1 and TRBJ2-1; no clear D. The V end was cut by 2 bases, the J end by 7 bases, with 4 bases between. Germline lookup yields CDR1 SGHRS and CDR2 YFSETQ. The CDR3 extends over 11 amino acids. CDR3 in DNA: TGCGCCAGCAGCTTCGCGAATGAGCAGTTCTTC. Residues: CASSFANEQFF.

The rearrangement joins TRBV19 to TRBJ2-2, with 8 bases lining up with TRBD1. The CDR3 contains 13 residues. J was trimmed by 7 bases and V by 5 bases; bases with no gene match: 3. Per germline, CDR1 LNHDA and CDR2 SQIVND (reference sequence). The chain's CDR3 is CASSRTGNGELFF. CDR3 sequence (DNA): TGTGCCAGTAGTCGGACAGGGAACGGGGAGCTGTTTTTT.

V and J are TRBV18 and TRBJ2-3, with D possibly matching TRBD1 (5 bases). The CDR3 consists of 14 residues. Germline CDR1 and CDR2: KGHSH and LQKENI. V was clipped by 2 bases and J by 2 bases, with 8 bases between them. This CDR3 is CASSPEDNTDTQYF. CDR3 DNA sequence: TGTGCCAGCTCACCAGAGGACAACACAGATACGCAGTATTTT.

The chain joins TRBV2 to TRBJ2-5; 11 nucleotides agree with TRBD2. Looked up from germline, CDR1 is SNHLY and CDR2 is FYNNEI. CDR3 length equals 15 residues. Trimming cost V 2 bases and J 10 bases; bases outside gene matches: 9. The CDR3 region has the DNA TGTGCCAGCAGTGAAAGGACTAGCGGGCGAGGTGACCAGTACTTC. Translated, it gives CASSERTSGRGDQYF.

This chain uses TRBV27 with TRBJ2-7, with TRBD2 matching over 8 bases. V shed 1 base and J 0 bases; nucleotides not matched to a gene: 5. The length of the CDR3 is 16 residues. Germline CDR1 and CDR2: MNHEY and SMNVEV (reference sequence). The CDR3 DNA reads as TGTGCCAGCAGTTTATTGAGCGGGGGCTACTCCTACGAGCAGTACTTC. It is translated as CASSLLSGGYSYEQYF.

The rearrangement links TRBV7-8 to TRBJ1-2; D unresolved. Germline lookup yields CDR1 SGHVS and CDR2 FQNEAQ. CDR3 length: 16 residues. Trimming removed 4 bases at V and 8 bases at J, with 23 bases between. CDR3 DNA: TGTGCCAGCAGCTCCCTTAATTTGGTGGCTCTTATGGGCTACACCTTC. Translation gives CASSSLNLVALMGYTF.